The clone carrying this T cell receptor beta chain occurred a few times. This table comes from immunoSEQ multiplex PCR, and its TCRdb copy is limited to in-frame clones, with some not included. Of about 440,000 clones in the sample, nearly 90% were seen once. The study assigned cohorts using participant-reported clinical history. This record belongs to a study of blood T cell repertoires in COVID-19. As for the study in general: The samples span acute and convalescent COVID-19 from the United States, Italy and Spain. From T cells, B-cell-depleted T cells, or PBMCs came the material, which was cDNA or gDNA.

Per the germline V gene, CDR1 is SGHRS and CDR2 is YFSETQ. Trimming cost V 0 bases and J 3 bases; bases outside gene matches: 9. The CDR3 is made up of 17 amino acids. The V and J genes are TRBV5-1 and TRBJ2-3; 8 bases are shared with TRBD2. The specimen was PBMCs or T cells enriched from blood (not recorded which). The sequence came from a woman aged 18-35 years with acute COVID-19. This chain's CDR3 is CASSLGDSGGHTDTQYF. Written as DNA, the CDR3 is TGCGCCAGCAGCTTGGGTGATTCGGGGGGGCATACAGATACGCAGTATTTT.